The 25 T cell receptor beta chains below were found in one sample sequenced in a study of blood T cell repertoires in COVID-19. Some clones are missing from TCRdb's copy, which holds only in-frame ones; the method was immunoSEQ multiplex PCR. This sample has about 180,000 clones, with around 90% found just once. The source material was PBMCs or T cells enriched from blood (not recorded which). The receptors stem from a woman aged 18-29 years who had recovered from COVID-19.

This rearrangement joins TRBV11-2 to TRBJ2-1, with 7 bases that match TRBD2. Germline CDR1 reads SGHAT; CDR2 reads FQNNGV. This CDR3 spans 13 amino acids. V shed 1 base and J 12 bases; nucleotides not matched to a gene: 6. The CDR3 is CASSLGGGVGQFF. The CDR3 region has the DNA TGTGCCAGCAGCTTAGGCGGGGGAGTCGGGCAGTTCTTC.

The V call is TRBV2, the J call TRBJ1-1, with 7 bases fitting TRBD1. This CDR3 region has 14 residues. J was trimmed by 0 bases and V by 7 bases; bases with no gene match: 5. Germline lookup yields CDR1 SNHLY and CDR2 FYNNEI. DNA for the CDR3: TGTGCCAGCATCCGGACAGGTTTGAACACTGAAGCTTTCTTT. Amino acid sequence: CASIRTGLNTEAFF.

This chain joins TRBV6-5 and TRBJ1-1; D unresolved. The CDR3 has 14 amino acids. Germline CDR1 and CDR2: MNHEY and SVGAGI. V lost 0 bases and J lost 0, with 5 bases in between. As DNA, the CDR3 is TGTGCCAGCAGTTACTCGGCCATGAACACTGAAGCTTTCTTT. This gives the protein CASSYSAMNTEAFF.

V gene TRBV28 combines with J gene TRBJ2-7, with D maybe TRBD1 (6 bases). CDR3 length: 14 residues. CDR1 and CDR2 from the germline V gene are MDHEN and SYDVKM. The V and J ends lost 4 bases and 0 bases respectively, with 10 bases between them. CDR3 sequence (DNA): TGTGCCAGCAGTTCGACAGGTAACTCCTACGAGCAGTACTTC. It encodes CASSSTGNSYEQYF.

The gene calls are TRBV15 and TRBJ2-5; no definite D call. There are 13 residues in the CDR3. Germline V gene data show CDR1 as LNHNV and CDR2 as YYDKDF (reference sequence). V was shortened by 2 bases and J by 5 bases, with 9 bases between the two germline ends. Here the CDR3 reads CATSRPGRETQYF. Here the CDR3 DNA reads TGTGCCACCAGCAGACCAGGAAGGGAGACCCAGTACTTC.

The rearrangement uses TRBV11-3 and TRBJ2-2; 10 bases fit TRBD2. The CDR3 has 15 residues. V lost 5 bases, J lost 6 bases, and 6 bases stayed unmatched. Germline CDR1 SGHNT, CDR2 YENEEA. CDR3 nucleotide sequence: TGTGCCAGCAGCGCCAGCGGGAGGGCCGCCGGGGAGCTGTTTTTT. It is translated as CASSASGRAAGELFF.

The V and J genes are TRBV9 and TRBJ2-1; D uncertain. Germline values: CDR1 SGDLS, CDR2 YYNGEE. This CDR3 spans 14 amino acids. With 2 bases removed from V and 6 bases from J, the gap between germline ends came to 12 bases. The CDR3 region is CASSVQVAFNEQFF. The CDR3 DNA reads as TGTGCCAGCAGCGTCCAGGTTGCCTTCAATGAGCAGTTCTTC.

The chain carries TRBV9 and TRBJ1-2; D gene unclear. Germline V gene lookup returns CDR1 SGDLS and CDR2 YYNGEE. V lost 0 bases and J 8 bases, leaving 11 bases between the germline ends. This CDR3 is 13 amino acids long. The DNA for the CDR3 is TGTGCCAGCAGCGTAGCGGGAGGGCTCGGCTACACCTTC. Its translation: CASSVAGGLGYTF.

The count of this clone is one. This chain's CDR3 is CASSRIAGVYNEQFF. The CDR3, as DNA: TGTGCCAGCTCACGGATAGCGGGGGTCTACAATGAGCAGTTCTTC. This chain uses TRBV18 with TRBJ2-1, with 9 bases that match TRBD2. This CDR3 is built from 15 residues. In germline, CDR1 is KGHSH, CDR2 LQKENI. The V gene end was trimmed by 4 bases and the J gene end by 3 bases; junction bases not matched to a gene: 4.

The chain combines TRBV19 with TRBJ2-7; 7 bases are shared with TRBD1. The CDR3 contains 15 residues. In germline, CDR1 is LNHDA, CDR2 SQIVND (reference sequence). Trimming removed 1 base from V and 4 bases from J; junction bases left unmatched: 7. For the CDR3, the DNA is TGTGCCAGTAGTATAGGTTGGGACAGCCTGTACGAGCAGTACTTC. Amino acid sequence: CASSIGWDSLYEQYF.

The chain carries TRBV10-3 and TRBJ2-2; tentative D call: TRBD1 (6 bases). The germline V gene has CDR1 ENHRY and CDR2 SYGVKD. CDR3 length: 14 amino acids. Trimming pared 6 bases from V and 1 base from J, leaving 9 bases between. The CDR3 sequence is CAIRKTGNTGELFF. The CDR3 nucleotides are TGTGCCATCAGGAAGACAGGGAACACCGGGGAGCTGTTTTTT.

The V gene is TRBV19, the J gene TRBJ1-5; D unclear. V was trimmed by 1 base and J by 8 bases, leaving 15 bases between them. The germline V gene encodes CDR1 LNHDA and CDR2 SQIVND (reference sequence). CDR3 length equals 15 residues. In DNA, the CDR3 is TGTGCCAGTAGTATAGGTTACACAGCACTTGAGCCCCAGCATTTT. Encoded protein: CASSIGYTALEPQHF.

V usage is TRBV19 and J usage is TRBJ2-5; TRBD2 is a possible D gene (5 bases). Germline CDR1 and CDR2: LNHDA and SQIVND (reference sequence). This CDR3 is built from 14 residues. V lost 6 bases and J lost 1, with 12 bases in between. The CDR3 sequence: CASRGGFTQETQYF. The CDR3 nucleotides are TGTGCCAGTAGAGGCGGGTTTACCCAAGAGACCCAGTACTTC.

A remark on this clone: Other DNA sequences in the sample encode the same CDR3. The chain links TRBV5-1 to TRBJ1-3; TRBD1 matches at 7 bases. The CDR3 is 15 residues long. Germline loops: CDR1 SGHRS, CDR2 YFSETQ. J gave up 4 bases and V 0 bases, and 4 bases lay outside the gene matches. The CDR3 sequence is CASSLEGAPGNTIYF. The CDR3 DNA reads as TGCGCCAGCAGCTTGGAGGGGGCACCAGGAAACACCATATATTTT.

The chain links TRBV30 to TRBJ1-5; possibly TRBD1 for D (5 bases). This CDR3 has 12 amino acids. The germline CDR1 and CDR2 sequences are GTSNPN and SVGIG (reference sequence). Trimming pared 0 bases from V and 12 bases from J, leaving 12 bases between. CDR3: CAWSVTGQIQHF. For the CDR3, the DNA is TGTGCCTGGAGTGTTACCGGACAAATCCAGCATTTT.

V and J are TRBV5-4 and TRBJ1-1; D not certain. Germline-derived CDR1 and CDR2 are SGHNT and YYREEE (reference sequence). The CDR3 length is 18 residues. V lost 3 bases, J lost 4 bases, and 25 bases lay in between. CDR3 DNA: TGTGCCAGCAGCTCACGCTGGGATTCGGGATACCTGGCCACTGAAGCTTTCTTT. It translates to CASSSRWDSGYLATEAFF.

The J gene is TRBJ2-7, the V gene TRBV13, with D unresolved. Germline V gene data show CDR1 as PRHDT and CDR2 as FYEKMQ (reference sequence). The V end lost 2 bases, the J end lost 3 bases, and 5 bases lay between the germline ends. The CDR3 contains 12 residues. The CDR3 spells CASSLPNYEQYF. CDR3 DNA: TGTGCCAGCAGCTTACCCAACTACGAGCAGTACTTC.

This chain uses TRBV19 with TRBJ1-4; perhaps TRBD1 as D (6 bases). Trimming removed 5 bases at V and 6 bases at J, with 19 bases between. Germline V lookup: CDR1 LNHDA, CDR2 SQIVND (reference sequence). This CDR3 comprises 16 residues. CDR3 bases: TGTGCCAGTAGTCTCCTCACAGGGCCGTGGGATGAAAAACTGTTTTTT. This gives the protein CASSLLTGPWDEKLFF. The full variable domain, in which reference TRBV19 and TRBJ1-4 provide the parts outside the CDR3, is DGGITQSPKYLFRKEGQNVTLSCEQNLNHDAMYWYRQDPGQGLRLIYYSQIVNDFQKGDIAEGYSVSREKKESFPLTVTSAQKNPTAFYLCASSLLTGPWDEKLFFGSGTQLSVL.

The genes are TRBV7-8 and TRBJ1-1; a weak D match, TRBD1 (6 bases). V was shortened by 5 bases and J by 0 bases, with 31 bases between the two germline ends. Germline CDR1 and CDR2: SGHVS and FQNEAQ. The CDR3 is 21 residues long. Written as DNA, the CDR3 is TGTGCCAGCAGCCCGCCTAAGTACGTCGGGTCAGGGACACAACTGAACACTGAAGCTTTCTTT. It is translated as CASSPPKYVGSGTQLNTEAFF.

J is TRBJ2-3 and V is TRBV3-1 (or the pseudogene TRBV3-2); the D gene is possibly TRBD2 (5 bases). This CDR3 has 14 residues. V lost 4 bases to trimming and J lost 1 base, with 9 bases between them. CDR1 and CDR2 (germline): LGHDT, YNNKEL (reference sequence). The CDR3 DNA sequence: TGTGCCAGCAGCCCAAGCGGACGCACAGATACGCAGTATTTT. This translates into CASSPSGRTDTQYF.

This sequence joins TRBV28 and TRBJ2-7, with D possibly being TRBD2 (6 bases). The germline gives CDR1 MDHEN, CDR2 SYDVKM. Trimming cost V 6 bases and J 2 bases, with 17 bases left between them. The CDR3 is 15 amino acids. The CDR3 DNA sequence: TGTGCCAGCAGGACCCCGCCCGGGGGAGCCTACGAGCAGTACTTC. It specifies CASRTPPGGAYEQYF.

V and J are TRBV4-3 and TRBJ2-7; possibly TRBD2 for D (5 bases). CDR3 length equals 13 residues. Germline lookup yields CDR1 LGHNA and CDR2 YSLEER. Trimming pared 1 base from V and 5 bases from J, leaving 9 bases between. The CDR3 DNA sequence: TGCGCCAGCAGCCAAGTCCTCGGGGACGAGCAGTACTTC. Translation gives CASSQVLGDEQYF.

This rearrangement joins TRBV5-6 to TRBJ1-5; unclear D gene. This CDR3 contains 14 residues. Trimming took off 0 bases at V and 0 bases at J, with 4 bases between the two ends. Germline-derived CDR1 and CDR2 are SGHDT and YYEEEE. CDR3 protein: CASSLGASNQPQHF. The CDR3 DNA reads as TGTGCCAGCAGCTTGGGGGCTAGCAATCAGCCCCAGCATTTT.

This CDR3 reads CASSWGQGHNEQFF. For the CDR3, the DNA is TGTGCCAGCAGTTGGGGACAGGGGCACAATGAGCAGTTCTTC. The V call is TRBV28, the J call TRBJ2-1, with 10 bases aligning to TRBD1. This CDR3 contains 14 residues. V lost 4 bases, J lost 5 bases, and 2 bases stayed unmatched. CDR1 MDHEN and CDR2 SYDVKM come from the germline V gene.

The chain carries TRBV27 and TRBJ2-7; 8 nucleotides line up with TRBD2. The V gene end was trimmed by 5 bases and the J gene end by 5 bases; junction bases not matched to a gene: 11. Germline lookup yields CDR1 MNHEY and CDR2 SMNVEV (reference sequence). This CDR3 has 15 amino acids. The CDR3 spells CASSPPLAVSDEQYF. For the CDR3, the DNA is TGTGCCAGCAGTCCGCCACTAGCGGTCTCAGACGAGCAGTACTTC.